This T cell receptor (beta chain) was retrieved from a study of blood T cell repertoires in COVID-19. In the study overall: Sites in the United States, Italy and Spain provided acute and convalescent COVID-19 samples. PBMCs, B-cell-depleted T cells, or T cells provided the cDNA or gDNA that made up the material.

The V gene's germline CDR1 is MDHEN and CDR2 SYDVKM. The CDR3 has 17 residues. Deletions cut 5 bases from V and 0 bases from J, with 14 bases between. The table came from immunoSEQ multiplex PCR; TCRdb's copy has only in-frame clones and leaves some out. The sample consists of some 310,000 clones, around 87% of them appearing once. The receptor comes from a man in his fifties or sixties with active or convalescent COVID-19. This chain uses TRBV28 with TRBJ2-6, with D maybe TRBD1 (6 bases). Sample: peripheral blood. Written as DNA, the CDR3 is TGTGCCAGCAGTGTAAACCTACAGGGCTCTGGGGCCAACGTCCTGACTTTC. As protein: CASSVNLQGSGANVLTF.